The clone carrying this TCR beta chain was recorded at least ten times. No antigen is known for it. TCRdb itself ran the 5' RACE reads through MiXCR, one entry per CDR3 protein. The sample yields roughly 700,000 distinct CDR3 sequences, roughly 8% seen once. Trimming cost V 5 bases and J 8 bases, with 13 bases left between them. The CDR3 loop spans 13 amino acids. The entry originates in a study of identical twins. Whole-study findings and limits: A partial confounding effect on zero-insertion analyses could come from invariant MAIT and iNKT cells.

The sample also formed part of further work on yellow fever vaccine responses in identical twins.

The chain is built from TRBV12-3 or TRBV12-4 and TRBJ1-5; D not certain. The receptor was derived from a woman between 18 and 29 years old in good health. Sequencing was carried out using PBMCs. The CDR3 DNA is TGTGCCAGCAGTCCGGACGGGGATAAGCCCCAGCATTTT. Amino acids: CASSPDGDKPQHF.